This is a list of T cell receptor beta chains from one sample in a study of shared clonotypes between healthy human individuals. Profiled with immunoSEQ multiplex PCR; TCRdb holds only in-frame clones, not every one. The table records roughly 1,800,000 clones, approximately 94% of them present only once. The material sequenced was naive CD8+ T cells sorted from blood. All receptors derive from a man younger than 35 in good health. The CDR3 runs from the conserved cysteine through the conserved F or W. Fields, in order: D gene, V gene, J gene, CDR3 DNA, CDR3 protein. The D gene is left open where the match is weak.

d_call: .; v_call: TRBV2; j_call: TRBJ2-7; cdr3_nt: TGTGCCAGCAGTGACCCAGGTTACTCCTACGAGCAGTACTTC; cdr3_aa: CASSDPGYSYEQYF
d_call: TRBD2; v_call: TRBV14; j_call: TRBJ2-1; cdr3_nt: TGTGCCAGCAGCCAAGGGGTAGCGGGCTCCTACAATGAGCAGTTCTTC; cdr3_aa: CASSQGVAGSYNEQFF
d_call: .; v_call: TRBV27; j_call: TRBJ2-1; cdr3_nt: TGTGCCAGCAGTCCCCCCATTGGAGGGGGCCATTACAATGAGCAGTTCTTC; cdr3_aa: CASSPPIGGGHYNEQFF
d_call: .; v_call: TRBV28; j_call: TRBJ1-2; cdr3_nt: TGTGCCAGCAGTTCAGATACCCACCAGGGCCTTAACTATGGCTACACCTTC; cdr3_aa: CASSSDTHQGLNYGYTF
d_call: TRBD1; v_call: TRBV28; j_call: TRBJ1-1; cdr3_nt: TGTGCCAGCAGTTTAGATTCCAGGACAGGTCGATTCTGGACTGAAGCTTTCTTT; cdr3_aa: CASSLDSRTGRFWTEAFF
d_call: TRBD2; v_call: TRBV11-2; j_call: TRBJ2-1; cdr3_nt: TGTGCCAGCAGCTCCGGGACTAGCGGTAATGAGCAGTTCTTC; cdr3_aa: CASSSGTSGNEQFF
d_call: .; v_call: TRBV27; j_call: TRBJ1-5; cdr3_nt: TGTGCCAGCAGTTTATACAGGGCGAACAATCAGCCCCAGCATTTT; cdr3_aa: CASSLYRANNQPQHF
d_call: TRBD1; v_call: TRBV4-1; j_call: TRBJ1-5; cdr3_nt: TGCGCCAGCAGCTCCCGACAGGGGCTAAGCAATCAGCCCCAGCATTTT; cdr3_aa: CASSSRQGLSNQPQHF
d_call: .; v_call: TRBV7-9; j_call: TRBJ2-1; cdr3_nt: TGTGCCAGCAGCGAGGGACGGTTGGAGCTTTTGGATGAGCAGTTCTTC; cdr3_aa: CASSEGRLELLDEQFF
d_call: .; v_call: TRBV27; j_call: TRBJ1-6; cdr3_nt: TGTGCCAGCAGTTTAGGAGGGATATATAATTCACCCCTCCACTTT; cdr3_aa: CASSLGGIYNSPLHF
d_call: TRBD2; v_call: TRBV9; j_call: TRBJ2-7; cdr3_nt: TGTGCCAGCAGCGTAGGAGCGGGAGGGGGGTACGAGCAGTACTTC; cdr3_aa: CASSVGAGGGYEQYF
d_call: TRBD2; v_call: TRBV7-6; j_call: TRBJ2-5; cdr3_nt: TGTGCCAGCAGCTTACCGCCTCTAGCGGGGTTACAAGAGACCCAGTACTTC; cdr3_aa: CASSLPPLAGLQETQYF
d_call: .; v_call: TRBV4-3; j_call: TRBJ2-1; cdr3_nt: TGCGCCAGCAGCCAAACAGGGCTCAATGAGCAGTTCTTC; cdr3_aa: CASSQTGLNEQFF
d_call: .; v_call: TRBV19; j_call: TRBJ1-2; cdr3_nt: TGTGCCAGTAGCAGGGACTTGGAAAGCTATGGCTACACCTTC; cdr3_aa: CASSRDLESYGYTF